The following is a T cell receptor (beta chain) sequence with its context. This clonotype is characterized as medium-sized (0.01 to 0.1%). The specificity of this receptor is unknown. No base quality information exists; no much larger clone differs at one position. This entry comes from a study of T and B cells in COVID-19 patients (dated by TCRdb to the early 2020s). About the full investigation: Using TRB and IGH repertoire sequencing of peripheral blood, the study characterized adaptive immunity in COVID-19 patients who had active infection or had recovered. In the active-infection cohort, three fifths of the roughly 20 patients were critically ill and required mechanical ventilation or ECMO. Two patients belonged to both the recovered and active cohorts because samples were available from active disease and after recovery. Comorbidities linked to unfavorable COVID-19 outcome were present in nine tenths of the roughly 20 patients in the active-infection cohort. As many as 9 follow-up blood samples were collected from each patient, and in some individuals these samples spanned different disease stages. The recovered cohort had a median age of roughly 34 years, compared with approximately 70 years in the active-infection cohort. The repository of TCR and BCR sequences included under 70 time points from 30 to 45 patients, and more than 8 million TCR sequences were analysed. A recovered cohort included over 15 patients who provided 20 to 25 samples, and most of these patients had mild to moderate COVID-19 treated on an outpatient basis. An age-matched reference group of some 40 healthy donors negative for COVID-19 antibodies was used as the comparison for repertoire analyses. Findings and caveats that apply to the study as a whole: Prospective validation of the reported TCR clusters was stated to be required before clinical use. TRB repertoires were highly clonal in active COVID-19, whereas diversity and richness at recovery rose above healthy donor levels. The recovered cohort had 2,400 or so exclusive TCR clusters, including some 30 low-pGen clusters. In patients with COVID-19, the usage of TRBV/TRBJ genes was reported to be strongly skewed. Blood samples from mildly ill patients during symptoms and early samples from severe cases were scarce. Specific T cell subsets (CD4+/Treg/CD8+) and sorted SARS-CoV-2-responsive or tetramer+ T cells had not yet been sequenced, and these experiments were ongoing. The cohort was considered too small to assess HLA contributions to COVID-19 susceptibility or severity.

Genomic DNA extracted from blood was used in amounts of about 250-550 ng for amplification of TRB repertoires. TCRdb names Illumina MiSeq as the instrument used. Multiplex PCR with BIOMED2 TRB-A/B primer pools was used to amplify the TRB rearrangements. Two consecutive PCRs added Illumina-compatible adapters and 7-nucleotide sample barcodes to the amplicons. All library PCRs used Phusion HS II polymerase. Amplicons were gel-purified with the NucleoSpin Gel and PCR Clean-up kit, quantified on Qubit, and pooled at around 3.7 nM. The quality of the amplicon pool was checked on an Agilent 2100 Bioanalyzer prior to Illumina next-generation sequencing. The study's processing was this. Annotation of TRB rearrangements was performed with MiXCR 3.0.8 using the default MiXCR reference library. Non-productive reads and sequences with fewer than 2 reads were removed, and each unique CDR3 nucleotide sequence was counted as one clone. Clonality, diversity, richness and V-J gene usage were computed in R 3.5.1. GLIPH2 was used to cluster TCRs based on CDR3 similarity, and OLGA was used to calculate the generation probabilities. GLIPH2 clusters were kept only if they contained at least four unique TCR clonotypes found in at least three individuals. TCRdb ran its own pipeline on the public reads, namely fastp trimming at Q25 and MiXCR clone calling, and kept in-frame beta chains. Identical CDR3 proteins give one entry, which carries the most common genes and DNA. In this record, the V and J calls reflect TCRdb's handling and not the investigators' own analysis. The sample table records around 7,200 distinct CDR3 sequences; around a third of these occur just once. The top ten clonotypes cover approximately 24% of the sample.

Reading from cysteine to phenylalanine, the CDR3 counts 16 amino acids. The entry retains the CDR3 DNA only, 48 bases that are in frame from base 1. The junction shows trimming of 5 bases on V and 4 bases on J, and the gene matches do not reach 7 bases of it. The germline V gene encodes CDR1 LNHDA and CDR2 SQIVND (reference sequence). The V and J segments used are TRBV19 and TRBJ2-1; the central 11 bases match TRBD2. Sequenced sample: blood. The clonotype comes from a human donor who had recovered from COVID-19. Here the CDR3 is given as CASSPSGGLTYNEQFF. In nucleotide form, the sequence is TGTGCCAGTAGTCCTAGCGGGGGGCTCACATACAATGAGCAGTTCTTC.